This T cell receptor (beta chain) was found in a study of T cell repertoires in cytomegalovirus infection. Whole-study findings and limits: There were carriers of CMV plus the relevant HLA, and cumulative public TCR beta family frequency identified them.

Details on this clonotype: Its antigen remains unidentified.

TCRdb ran MiXCR on the reads and lists one entry per CDR3 protein. The sample lists approximately 700,000 distinct CDR3 sequences, roughly a third seen once, with more than 2.5% in the top ten. This CDR3 comprises 19 residues. Trimming took off 3 bases at V and 0 bases at J, with 23 bases between the two ends. Looked up from germline, CDR1 is SNHLY and CDR2 is FYNNEI. This receptor was taken from a human donor in good health (CMV status not recorded). Some clones in this sample may be carry-over from other donors' samples. The specimen was PBMCs. The V gene is TRBV2, the J gene TRBJ2-5; D is possibly TRBD2 (6 bases). CDR3 sequence (DNA): TGTGCCAGCAGTGATGCGGGATTCGAGTCTGCACAATACCAAGAGACCCAGTACTTC. Protein sequence: CASSDAGFESAQYQETQYF.